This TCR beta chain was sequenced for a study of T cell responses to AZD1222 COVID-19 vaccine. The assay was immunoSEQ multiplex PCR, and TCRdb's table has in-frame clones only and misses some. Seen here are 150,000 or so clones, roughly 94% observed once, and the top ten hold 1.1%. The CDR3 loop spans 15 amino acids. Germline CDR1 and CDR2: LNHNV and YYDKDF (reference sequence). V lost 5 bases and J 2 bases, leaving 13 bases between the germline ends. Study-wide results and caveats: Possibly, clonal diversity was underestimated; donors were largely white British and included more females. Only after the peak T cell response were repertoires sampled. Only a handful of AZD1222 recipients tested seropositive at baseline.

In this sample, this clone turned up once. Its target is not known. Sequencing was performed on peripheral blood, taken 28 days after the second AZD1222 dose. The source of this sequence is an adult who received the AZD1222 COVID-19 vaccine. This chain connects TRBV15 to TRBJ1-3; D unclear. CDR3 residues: CATSPERDPGNTIYF. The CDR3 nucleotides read TGTGCCACCAGCCCCGAGAGGGATCCTGGAAACACCATATATTTT.